A single sample is the source of the 14 T cell receptor beta chains below, sequenced in a study of T cell responses to AZD1222 COVID-19 vaccine (dated by TCRdb to about 2021). The time point label on this specimen signifies: baseline before first vaccination. Taken with the paper, the label for treatment or condition translates to: meningococcal conjugate vaccine given as trial control. Libraries were prepared through the immunoSEQ multiplex PCR assay. The immuneACCESS repertoire file appears here via TCRdb, limited to in-frame rearrangements. These files lack a portion of the clones; in checked studies, under half of the deficit traces to unresolved V genes, and the cause of the others is not known. For this sample there are hundreds of thousands of clones; roughly 91% appear just once. About 1% of the sample comes from the top ten. The material sequenced was peripheral blood, taken on day 0 of MenACWY control vaccination. The receptors originated from an adult in good health.

The V and J genes are TRBV27 and TRBJ1-5; D unclear. Germline V gene lookup returns CDR1 MNHEY and CDR2 SMNVEV (reference sequence). This CDR3 is built from 14 residues. Between the trimmed V and J ends, which lost 3 bases and 6 bases, there was a span of 12 bases. The chain's CDR3 is CASSFLREGQPQHF. The CDR3 region has the DNA TGTGCCAGCAGTTTTTTAAGGGAGGGTCAGCCCCAGCATTTT.

As regards this clone: At the DNA level, this CDR3 is encoded by other sequences in the same sample as well. V is TRBV28 and J is TRBJ1-5; 8 bases are shared with TRBD1. CDR1 and CDR2 (germline): MDHEN, SYDVKM. The CDR3 has 15 amino acids. The V segment lost 4 bases and the J segment 4 bases; nucleotides outside the gene matches: 6. The CDR3 is CASSSGQGSNQPQHF. CDR3 in DNA: TGTGCCAGCAGTTCAGGACAGGGCTCGAATCAGCCCCAGCATTTT. Combining the CDR3 with reference TRBV28 and TRBJ1-5 gives the whole variable domain DVKVTQSSRYLVKRTGEKVFLECVQDMDHENMFWYRQDPGLGLRLIYFSYDVKMKEKGDIPEGYSVSREKKERFSLILESASTNQTSMYLCASSSGQGSNQPQHFGDGTRLSIL.

The gene calls are TRBV7-2 and TRBJ1-1; no definite D call. Germline V lookup: CDR1 SGHTA, CDR2 FQGNSA. This CDR3 contains 14 residues. V lost 3 bases and J 4 bases, leaving 12 bases between the germline ends. This CDR3 reads CASSLKGLGTEAFF. The CDR3, as DNA: TGTGCCAGCAGCTTGAAAGGGTTGGGCACTGAAGCTTTCTTT.

J is TRBJ1-2 and V is TRBV9; D remains unclear. V was pared by 2 bases and J by 4 bases, with 12 bases between. CDR3 length: 14 amino acids. Looked up from germline, CDR1 is SGDLS and CDR2 is YYNGEE. Here the CDR3 DNA reads TGTGCCAGCAGCGTGGAACCTCTCTCCTATGGCTACACCTTC. It specifies CASSVEPLSYGYTF.

The DNA for the CDR3 is TGTGCCAGCAGCTTATTGGGTCAGCCCCAGCATTTT. Amino acids: CASSLLGQPQHF. The V gene is TRBV11-2, the J gene TRBJ1-5; D is unclear. The CDR3 sequence is 12 residues long. The germline V gene encodes CDR1 SGHAT and CDR2 FQNNGV. Between the trimmed V and J ends, which lost 2 bases and 6 bases, there was a span of 5 bases.

This clone has a single count. The rearrangement links TRBV4-2 to TRBJ1-4; D may be TRBD1 (6 bases). CDR1 is LGHNA, CDR2 YNFKEQ, per germline. With 0 bases removed from V and 4 bases from J, the gap between germline ends came to 12 bases. This CDR3 spans 16 amino acids. CDR3 sequence (DNA): TGTGCCAGCAGCCAAGATAGAGGGGGGTATAATGAAAAACTGTTTTTT. Translated: CASSQDRGGYNEKLFF.

The chain employs TRBV5-1 and TRBJ1-6; possibly TRBD1 for D (6 bases). V was clipped by 0 bases and J by 5 bases, with 15 bases between them. CDR1 SGHRS and CDR2 YFSETQ come from the germline V gene. The CDR3 sequence is 17 residues long. Here the CDR3 reads CASSLGAGAQDNSPLHF. CDR3 coding DNA: TGCGCCAGCAGCTTGGGTGCAGGGGCCCAAGATAATTCACCCCTCCACTTT.

The chain has TRBV4-2 and TRBJ1-1; 8 nucleotides align to TRBD1. The junction had 6 bases not matched to a gene; V was cut back by 2 bases and J by 7 bases. CDR1 LGHNA and CDR2 YNFKEQ come from the germline V gene. CDR3 length: 14 residues. CDR3: CASSQTEGTGEAFF. DNA for the CDR3: TGTGCCAGCAGCCAAACCGAAGGGACAGGTGAAGCTTTCTTT.

The gene calls are TRBV5-6 and TRBJ1-4, with no clear D. V lost 2 bases and J lost 9, with 2 bases in between. Germline V lookup: CDR1 SGHDT, CDR2 YYEEEE. CDR3 size: 10 residues. CDR3 sequence: CASSFQKLFF. The CDR3 DNA is TGTGCCAGCAGCTTCCAAAAACTGTTTTTT. Drawing the rest from reference TRBV5-6 and TRBJ1-4, the complete variable domain is DAGVTQSPTHLIKTRGQQVTLRCSPKSGHDTVSWYQQALGQGPQFIFQYYEEEERQRGNFPDRFSGHQFPNYSSELNVNALLLGDSALYLCASSFQKLFFGSGTQLSVL.

The chain joins TRBV7-3 to TRBJ2-1, with D perhaps being TRBD1 or TRBD2 (5 bases each). The CDR3 runs to 15 residues. Germline V lookup: CDR1 SGHTA, CDR2 FQGTGA. The V gene lost 5 bases and the J gene lost 3 bases, with 14 bases spanning the gap. The CDR3 loop is CASSPQGGRYNEQFF. The DNA for the CDR3 is TGTGCCAGCAGCCCTCAGGGCGGGCGCTACAATGAGCAGTTCTTC.

The rearrangement links TRBV12-3 or TRBV12-4 to TRBJ1-6, with D possibly being TRBD1 (5 bases). The ends were cut back, 8 bases at V and 9 bases at J, with 14 bases in the middle. CDR3 length: 13 residues. The chain's CDR3 is CASCSGGTSPLHF. The CDR3 DNA is TGTGCCAGCTGTTCCGGGGGGACTTCACCCCTCCACTTT.

The J gene is TRBJ1-3, the V gene TRBV5-6; D call uncertain. Germline CDR1 and CDR2: SGHDT and YYEEEE. This CDR3 has 14 residues. V was pared by 2 bases and J by 4 bases, with 10 bases between. Here the CDR3 DNA reads TGTGCCAGCAGCTTCGGCAGATCGGGAAACACCATATATTTT. Translated: CASSFGRSGNTIYF.

The rearrangement joins TRBV3-1 (or the pseudogene TRBV3-2) to TRBJ1-1; D gene uncertain. The V and J ends lost 0 bases and 3 bases respectively, with 14 bases between them. There are 16 residues in the CDR3. From germline, CDR1 is LGHDT and CDR2 YNNKEL (reference sequence). The CDR3 sequence is CASSQEVGGWDTEAFF. The CDR3 region has the DNA TGTGCCAGCAGCCAAGAAGTAGGAGGGTGGGACACTGAAGCTTTCTTT.

V usage is TRBV28 and J usage is TRBJ2-3; no clear D gene. Germline V gene sequence: CDR1 MDHEN, CDR2 SYDVKM. The CDR3 runs 11 residues. V was pared by 5 bases and J by 7 bases, with 7 bases between. CDR3 region: CASSIGYTQYF. In nucleotides, the CDR3 is TGTGCCAGCAGTATCGGGTATACGCAGTATTTT.